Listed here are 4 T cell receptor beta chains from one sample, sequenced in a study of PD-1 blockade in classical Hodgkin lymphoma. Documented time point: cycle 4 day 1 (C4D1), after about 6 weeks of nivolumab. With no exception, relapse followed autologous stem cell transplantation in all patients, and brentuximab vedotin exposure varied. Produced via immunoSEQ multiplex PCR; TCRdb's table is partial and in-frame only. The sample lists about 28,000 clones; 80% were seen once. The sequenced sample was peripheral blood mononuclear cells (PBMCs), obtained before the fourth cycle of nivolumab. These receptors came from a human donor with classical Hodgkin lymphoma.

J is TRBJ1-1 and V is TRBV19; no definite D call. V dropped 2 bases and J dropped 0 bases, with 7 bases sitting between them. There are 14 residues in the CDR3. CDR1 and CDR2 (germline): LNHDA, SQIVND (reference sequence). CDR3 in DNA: TGTGCCAGTAGTATACAAGGTTTGAACACTGAAGCTTTCTTT. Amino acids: CASSIQGLNTEAFF.

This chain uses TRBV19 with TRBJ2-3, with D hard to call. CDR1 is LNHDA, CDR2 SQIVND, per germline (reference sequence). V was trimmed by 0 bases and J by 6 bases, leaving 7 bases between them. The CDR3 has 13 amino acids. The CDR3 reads CASSIDRSDTQYF. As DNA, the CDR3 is TGTGCCAGTAGTATAGATCGTAGCGATACGCAGTATTTT.

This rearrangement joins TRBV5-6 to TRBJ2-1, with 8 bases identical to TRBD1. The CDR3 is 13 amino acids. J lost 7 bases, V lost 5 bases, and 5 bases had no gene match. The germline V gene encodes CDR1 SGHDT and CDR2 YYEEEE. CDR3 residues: CASRWTGRNEQFF. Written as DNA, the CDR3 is TGTGCCAGCAGATGGACAGGGCGAAATGAGCAGTTCTTC. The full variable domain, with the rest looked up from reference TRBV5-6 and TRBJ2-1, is DAGVTQSPTHLIKTRGQQVTLRCSPKSGHDTVSWYQQALGQGPQFIFQYYEEEERQRGNFPDRFSGHQFPNYSSELNVNALLLGDSALYLCASRWTGRNEQFFGPGTRLTVL.

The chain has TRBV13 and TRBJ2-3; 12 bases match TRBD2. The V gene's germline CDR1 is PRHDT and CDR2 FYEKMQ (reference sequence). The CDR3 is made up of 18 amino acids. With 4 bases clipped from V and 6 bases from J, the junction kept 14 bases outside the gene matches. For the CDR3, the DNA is TGTGCCAGCAGCTCGTCTCGTCTAGCGGGAGGGTTGGGTGATACGCAGTATTTT. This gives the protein CASSSSRLAGGLGDTQYF.